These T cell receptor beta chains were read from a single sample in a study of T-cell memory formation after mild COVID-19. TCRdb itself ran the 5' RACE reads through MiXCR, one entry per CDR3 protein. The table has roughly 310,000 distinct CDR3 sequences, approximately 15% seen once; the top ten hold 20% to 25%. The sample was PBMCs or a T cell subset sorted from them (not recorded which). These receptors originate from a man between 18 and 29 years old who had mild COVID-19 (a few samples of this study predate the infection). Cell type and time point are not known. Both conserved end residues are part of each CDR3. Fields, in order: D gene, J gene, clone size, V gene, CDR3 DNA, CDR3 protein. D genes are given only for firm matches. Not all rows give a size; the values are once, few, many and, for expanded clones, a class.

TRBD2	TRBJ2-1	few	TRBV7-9	TGTGCCAGCAGCTTAGTAGCGGGAGTGTACAATGAGCAGTTCTTC	CASSLVAGVYNEQFF
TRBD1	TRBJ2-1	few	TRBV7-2	TGTGCCAGCAGCTCACGGCCCGGGACAGGCCCCAGCTCCTACAATGAGCAGTTCTTC	CASSSRPGTGPSSYNEQFF
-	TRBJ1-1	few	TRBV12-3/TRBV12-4	TGTGCCAGCAGTCCCCCCCTAGGCAGTGAAGCTTTCTTT	CASSPPLGSEAFF
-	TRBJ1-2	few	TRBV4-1	TGCGCCAGCAGCCACGTGGGACCAGGAGTATACTATGGCTACACCTTC	CASSHVGPGVYYGYTF
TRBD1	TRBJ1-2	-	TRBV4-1	TGCGCCAGCAGCCAAGAATGGGGACAGGGAGCCGGCTACACCTTC	CASSQEWGQGAGYTF
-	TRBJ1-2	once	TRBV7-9	TGTGCCAGCAGCTCCTACCGGGCTCAAGAGGAAAGCTATGGCTACACCTTC	CASSSYRAQEESYGYTF
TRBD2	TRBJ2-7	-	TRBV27	TGTGCCAGCAGTTATGGGACTATGCCTGGAGGTCCCTACGAGCAGTACTTC	CASSYGTMPGGPYEQYF
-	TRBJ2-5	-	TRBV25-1	TGTGCCAGCAGTGAAGACGGACTCCCACAAGAGACCCAGTACTTC	CASSEDGLPQETQYF
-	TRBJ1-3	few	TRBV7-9	TGTGCCAGCGGATCCGGACGGAGCTCTGGAAACACCATATATTTT	CASGSGRSSGNTIYF
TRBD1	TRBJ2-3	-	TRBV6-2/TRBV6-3	TGTGCCAGCAGGCCGAGAGACAGGGAGATCCCAGATACGCAGTATTTT	CASRPRDREIPDTQYF